Shown below are 26 T cell receptor beta chains from a single sample sequenced in a study of cytomegalovirus exposure and HLA in healthy donors. PCR involved 60 Vbeta and 13 Jbeta primers. Profiled with immunoSEQ multiplex PCR; TCRdb holds only in-frame clones, not every one. The table lists fewer than 250,000 clones, roughly 80% of them singletons. The sample was PBMCs. These receptors came from a woman aged 25 to 39 in good health and CMV-seropositive.

The gene calls are TRBV5-1 and TRBJ1-2; no definite D call. The CDR3 is 13 residues long. From germline, CDR1 is SGHRS and CDR2 YFSETQ. V was pared by 1 base and J by 6 bases, with 10 bases between. CDR3 amino acids: CASSLTGRDGYTF. The CDR3 DNA reads TGCGCCAGCAGCTTGACGGGTCGGGATGGCTACACCTTC.

This rearrangement joins TRBV7-6 to TRBJ2-5; tentative D call: TRBD2 (6 bases). The CDR3 spans 16 residues. The V end was cut by 5 bases, the J end by 1 base, with 17 bases between. Germline V gives CDR1 SGHVS, CDR2 FNYEAQ. CDR3 nucleotide sequence: TGTGCCAGCAGCCCCTACCGCGTGGGGGGCCAAGAGACCCAGTACTTC. It encodes CASSPYRVGGQETQYF.

The chain combines TRBV19 with TRBJ2-1; TRBD2 matches at 7 bases. The CDR3 has 17 residues. V lost 2 bases to trimming and J lost 0 bases; unmatched junction nucleotides: 7. Germline V gene sequence: CDR1 LNHDA, CDR2 SQIVND (reference sequence). CDR3 coding DNA: TGTGCCAGTAGTATAATGAGCGGGATGAGCTCCTACAATGAGCAGTTCTTC. It encodes CASSIMSGMSSYNEQFF. Based on the CDR3 plus reference TRBV19 and TRBJ2-1, the full variable domain is DGGITQSPKYLFRKEGQNVTLSCEQNLNHDAMYWYRQDPGQGLRLIYYSQIVNDFQKGDIAEGYSVSREKKESFPLTVTSAQKNPTAFYLCASSIMSGMSSYNEQFFGPGTRLTVL.

This rearrangement joins TRBV7-6 to TRBJ1-1, with D possibly matching TRBD1 (6 bases). V was clipped by 1 base and J by 5 bases, with 11 bases between them. Per the germline V gene, CDR1 is SGHVS and CDR2 is FNYEAQ. This CDR3 is 14 amino acids long. The CDR3 sequence: CASSLGGGQTEAFF. CDR3 bases: TGTGCCAGCAGCTTAGGGGGGGGGCAGACTGAAGCTTTCTTT.

As concerns this clone: Germline and junction disagree at one end, which may indicate a read error. The chain couples TRBV7-3 to TRBJ2-5; 9 nucleotides agree with TRBD1. The germline gives CDR1 SGHTA, CDR2 FQGTGA. This CDR3 spans 16 amino acids. The CDR3 loop is CARSLRRTGVGETQYF. In nucleotides, the CDR3 is TGTGCCCGCAGCTTAAGGCGGACAGGGGTGGGGGAGACCCAGTACTTC.

The gene calls are TRBV9 and TRBJ1-3, with no clear D. The V gene lost 3 bases and the J gene lost 0 bases, with 7 bases spanning the gap. The CDR3 is 14 amino acids. The V gene's germline CDR1 is SGDLS and CDR2 YYNGEE. The CDR3 DNA is TGTGCCAGCAGCGCTCAGGACTCTGGAAACACCATATATTTT. Its protein is CASSAQDSGNTIYF.

V gene TRBV7-9 combines with J gene TRBJ2-7; 9 bases fit TRBD1. Germline CDR1 reads SEHNR; CDR2 reads FQNEAQ (reference sequence). The CDR3 is 15 residues long. V was clipped by 1 base and J by 3 bases; unmatched bases: 4. The CDR3 loop reads CASSLGTGAYYEQYF. The CDR3 region has the DNA TGTGCCAGCAGCTTAGGGACAGGGGCTTACTACGAGCAGTACTTC.

The V call is TRBV5-6, the J call TRBJ1-2; 7 positions agree with TRBD1. CDR3 size: 12 residues. V lost 4 bases, J lost 8 bases, and 5 bases stayed unmatched. The germline V gene encodes CDR1 SGHDT and CDR2 YYEEEE. The CDR3, as DNA: TGTGCCAGCAGCCATTACAGGGGCGGCTACACCTTC. Its protein product is CASSHYRGGYTF.

The chain links TRBV10-2 to TRBJ2-1; no firm D call. V shed 5 bases and J shed 9 bases, with 8 bases lying between them. The CDR3 runs 11 residues. Germline assignment: CDR1 WSHSY and CDR2 SAAADI. The CDR3 coding sequence is TGCGCCAGCAGTTCCACGAGTGAGCAGTTCTTC. Its protein is CASSSTSEQFF.

The genes are TRBV15 and TRBJ2-5; perhaps TRBD1 as D (5 bases). V lost 4 bases to trimming and J lost 4 bases, with 13 bases between them. CDR1 is LNHNV, CDR2 YYDKDF, per germline (reference sequence). CDR3 size: 14 residues. Here the CDR3 DNA reads TGTGCCACCAGCAAAGGACACTCTCCAGAGACCCAGTACTTC. Translation: CATSKGHSPETQYF.

The V gene is TRBV30, the J gene TRBJ1-1, with 10 bases identical to TRBD1. From germline, CDR1 is GTSNPN and CDR2 SVGIG (reference sequence). The CDR3 is made up of 14 amino acids. The ends lost 3 bases at V and 4 bases at J; junction bases unmatched: 5. The CDR3 spells CAWRSGTGATEAFF. As DNA, the CDR3 is TGTGCCTGGAGATCCGGGACAGGGGCCACTGAAGCTTTCTTT.

Here the CDR3 reads CASTRRGGTQYF. CDR3 nucleotides: TGTGCCAGCACTCGCAGGGGAGGGACGCAGTATTTT. This chain links TRBV6-5 with TRBJ2-3; TRBD2 might be the D (7 bases). This CDR3 spans 12 amino acids. Trimming stripped 7 bases from V and 9 bases from J, with 14 bases between. From germline, CDR1 is MNHEY and CDR2 SVGAGI.

This sequence joins TRBV29-1 and TRBJ2-3; 7 bases map to TRBD2. After removal of 6 bases from V and 0 bases from J, the junction contained 6 bases not matched to a gene. The CDR3 is 14 amino acids. CDR1 is SQVTM, CDR2 ANQGSEA, per germline. CDR3 coding DNA: TGCAGCGTCGCCGGGACTACAAGCACAGATACGCAGTATTTT. Protein: CSVAGTTSTDTQYF.

This chain connects TRBV11-2 to TRBJ2-7; the match to TRBD2 covers 12 bases. The CDR3 runs to 18 residues. After removal of 2 bases from V and 3 bases from J, the junction contained 11 bases not matched to a gene. Germline assignment: CDR1 SGHAT and CDR2 FQNNGV. The CDR3 spells CASSLNPSGRAKGYEQYF. In DNA form, the CDR3 reads TGTGCCAGCAGCTTAAACCCTAGCGGGAGGGCCAAGGGCTACGAGCAGTACTTC.

This clone showed up just once. The chain couples TRBV28 to TRBJ2-2, with 9 positions matching TRBD2. The CDR3 consists of 17 residues. The V and J ends lost 6 bases and 7 bases, in that order; junction bases with no gene match: 15. The germline V gene encodes CDR1 MDHEN and CDR2 SYDVKM. In DNA, the CDR3 is TGTGCCAGCAGGGATGCGGGGGGGGTTAGTTTCGGCGGGGAGCTGTTTTTT. Translated: CASRDAGGVSFGGELFF.

This chain uses TRBV7-3 with TRBJ2-1, with 13 bases matching TRBD2. This CDR3 comprises 14 residues. The ends lost 4 bases at V and 9 bases at J; junction bases unmatched: 3. CDR1 and CDR2 (germline): SGHTA, FQGTGA. Here the CDR3 reads CASSSTSGGGEQFF. CDR3 in DNA: TGTGCCAGCAGCTCCACTAGCGGGGGGGGTGAGCAGTTCTTC. The complete variable domain, with remaining parts taken from reference TRBV7-3 and TRBJ2-1, reads GAGVSQTPSNKVTEKGKYVELRCDPISGHTALYWYRQSLGQGPEFLIYFQGTGAADDSGLPNDRFFAVRPEGSVSTLKIQRTERGDSAVYLCASSSTSGGGEQFFGPGTRLTVL.

The chain joins TRBV30 to TRBJ1-2; D is perhaps TRBD1 (5 bases). This CDR3 comprises 14 residues. In germline, CDR1 is GTSNPN, CDR2 SVGIG (reference sequence). Trimming left V 2 bases short and J 2 bases short, with 12 bases between. This CDR3 reads CAWSSQGGNYGYTF. The CDR3 region has the DNA TGTGCCTGGAGTTCCCAGGGAGGGAACTATGGCTACACCTTC.

The chain recombines TRBV7-2 with TRBJ1-5, with TRBD1 matching over 8 bases. Germline V gene data show CDR1 as SGHTA and CDR2 as FQGNSA. This CDR3 comprises 15 residues. Trimming took 6 bases from V and 4 from J; bases not matched to a gene: 8. The CDR3 protein is CASRATGGGNQPQHF. For the CDR3, the DNA is TGTGCCAGCAGGGCTACAGGGGGAGGGAATCAGCCCCAGCATTTT. Full variable domain (rest looked up from reference TRBV7-2 and TRBJ1-5): GAGVSQSPSNKVTEKGKDVELRCDPISGHTALYWYRQSLGQGLEFLIYFQGNSAPDKSGLPSDRFSAERTGGSVSTLTIQRTQQEDSAVYLCASRATGGGNQPQHFGDGTRLSIL.

The genes are TRBV27 and TRBJ1-2; tentative D call: TRBD1 (5 bases). CDR3 length: 17 amino acids. Trimming stripped 2 bases from V and 8 bases from J, with 24 bases between. Germline CDR1 is MNHEY and CDR2 is SMNVEV (reference sequence). The CDR3 DNA is TGTGCCAGCAGTTTAGTCCCCTTCAGGAAGGGGTCGCGGGGCTACACCTTC. Encoded protein: CASSLVPFRKGSRGYTF.

The chain uses TRBV29-1 and TRBJ2-7; 9 bases fit TRBD1. The CDR3 consists of 14 residues. The V and J ends lost 3 bases and 5 bases, in that order; junction bases with no gene match: 8. Germline CDR1 is SQVTM and CDR2 is ANQGSEA. CDR3 coding DNA: TGCAGCGTTGATCCAGGGACAGGGATCGACGAGCAGTACTTC. Its protein product is CSVDPGTGIDEQYF.

This chain joins TRBV21-1 and TRBJ1-5; the D segment call TRBD1 is taken from the table without a DNA check. TRBV21-1 is recorded as a pseudogene. There are 14 residues in the CDR3. The CDR3, as DNA: TGTGCCAGCAGCAGTGACAGGTCGAATCAGCCCCAGCATTTT. Amino acids: CASSSDRSNQPQHF.

The J gene is TRBJ2-3, the V gene TRBV5-6; the match to TRBD2 covers 10 bases. V was pared by 4 bases and J by 2 bases, with 7 bases of the junction left unmatched. Germline values: CDR1 SGHDT, CDR2 YYEEEE. This CDR3 spans 16 amino acids. CDR3 DNA sequence: TGTGCCAGCAGCCTTCGGACTAGCGGCTACACAGATACGCAGTATTTT. It codes for CASSLRTSGYTDTQYF. The entire variable domain, with the rest obtained from reference TRBV5-6 and TRBJ2-3, is as follows: DAGVTQSPTHLIKTRGQQVTLRCSPKSGHDTVSWYQQALGQGPQFIFQYYEEEERQRGNFPDRFSGHQFPNYSSELNVNALLLGDSALYLCASSLRTSGYTDTQYFGPGTRLTVL.

The chain combines TRBV9 with TRBJ1-3; 7 bases fit TRBD1. V was pared by 0 bases and J by 0 bases, with 3 bases of the junction left unmatched. The CDR3 runs 16 residues. Germline values: CDR1 SGDLS, CDR2 YYNGEE. CDR3 bases: TGTGCCAGCAGCGTAGATGACAGGGACTCTGGAAACACCATATATTTT. This codes for CASSVDDRDSGNTIYF. Full variable domain (rest looked up from reference TRBV9 and TRBJ1-3): DSGVTQTPKHLITATGQRVTLRCSPRSGDLSVYWYQQSLDQGLQFLIQYYNGEERAKGNILERFSAQQFPDLHSELNLSSLELGDSALYFCASSVDDRDSGNTIYFGEGSWLTVV.

This clone was found a few times. This chain links TRBV5-1 with TRBJ1-1, with no clear D. The length of the CDR3 is 16 residues. Looked up from germline, CDR1 is SGHRS and CDR2 is YFSETQ. The V gene lost 2 bases and the J gene lost 0 bases, with 14 bases spanning the gap. In nucleotides, the CDR3 is TGCGCCAGCAGCTTCTCCGGGAGTAACGTGAACACTGAAGCTTTCTTT. Its translation: CASSFSGSNVNTEAFF.

The V and J genes are TRBV2 and TRBJ2-3; 10 positions agree with TRBD2. The germline CDR1 and CDR2 sequences are SNHLY and FYNNEI. Losses at the gene ends were 7 bases for V and 1 base for J; bases not matched to a gene: 11. The CDR3 has 17 amino acids. The CDR3: CASTPSGGPRGTDTQYF. CDR3 DNA sequence: TGTGCCAGCACCCCTAGCGGGGGCCCCCGGGGCACAGATACGCAGTATTTT.

This clone turned up a few times. The chain links TRBV15 to TRBJ2-1; TRBD2 agrees at 16 bases. The CDR3 extends over 16 amino acids. Losses at the gene ends were 1 base for V and 10 bases for J; bases not matched to a gene: 4. Germline V gene data show CDR1 as LNHNV and CDR2 as YYDKDF (reference sequence). The CDR3: CATSRAPGLAGGEQFF. The CDR3 DNA reads as TGTGCCACCAGCAGAGCCCCGGGACTAGCGGGAGGGGAGCAGTTCTTC.